This T cell receptor beta chain came from a study of CD8+CD57+ T cells in acquired aplastic anemia. Study as a whole: Sorted CD4+ and CD8+ cell DNA averaged roughly 3.2 ug. Overall study findings and caveats: Patients and controls shared under 35 CD8+ CDR3 sequences, which appeared highly expressed in patients and within their immunodominant clones.

This clonotype has only one observation. The target antigen is unknown. Profiles of TCR beta VDJ and CDR3 were generated from a genomic DNA template. One entry per CDR3 protein results from TCRdb running MiXCR on the reads. The data show about 400,000 distinct CDR3 sequences, about two thirds seen once. The receptor comes from a human donor in good health, serving as a control. The sequencing input was sorted CD4+, CD8+, or CD8+CD57+ T cells (not recorded which) from PBMCs.

DNA for the CDR3: TGTGCCACCAGTGGGCCGCAGGGGGTACTCGACACCGGGGAGCTGTTTTTT. As protein: CATSGPQGVLDTGELFF. The rearrangement links TRBV24-1 to TRBJ2-2; 7 positions agree with TRBD1. V trimming: 5 bases; J trimming: 3 bases; junction bases outside the gene matches: 11. This CDR3 has 17 residues. CDR1 and CDR2 (germline): KGHDR, SFDVKD.